One sample yielded the 29 T cell receptor beta chains listed below, sequenced in a study of identical twins. TCRdb processed the 5' RACE reads anew with MiXCR; each CDR3 protein has one entry. The sample yields some 1,600,000 distinct CDR3 sequences, under 35% seen once. The sample taken for sequencing was cord blood. The receptor set was obtained from a newborn girl in good health.

This rearrangement joins TRBV3-1 to TRBJ2-7, with D perhaps TRBD2 (5 bases). Trimming took 1 base from V and 7 from J, leaving 11 bases between them. Germline values: CDR1 LGHDT, CDR2 YNNKEL (reference sequence). The CDR3 has 13 amino acids. The CDR3 DNA sequence: TGTGCCAGCAGCCAAGGACGATCGGGGGAGCAGTACTTC. Translated, it gives CASSQGRSGEQYF.

The rearrangement links TRBV3-1 to TRBJ2-3; unclear D gene. This CDR3 spans 15 amino acids. The V end lost 1 base, the J end lost 10 bases, and 18 bases lay between the germline ends. Germline CDR1 and CDR2: LGHDT and YNNKEL (reference sequence). The CDR3 reads CASSQGSQISRSQYF. CDR3 coding DNA: TGTGCCAGCAGCCAAGGAAGCCAGATCTCTCGGTCGCAGTATTTT.

This clonotype has more than one count but fewer than ten. This chain joins TRBV6-2 or TRBV6-3 and TRBJ1-2, with D perhaps matching TRBD1 (6 bases). This CDR3 is built from 14 residues. V gave up 7 bases and J gave up 0 bases, with 12 bases separating them. Germline CDR1 reads MNHEY; CDR2 reads SVGEGT. Here the CDR3 DNA reads TGTGCCAGCAAAGACAGGACCACTAACTATGGCTACACCTTC. Translating gives CASKDRTTNYGYTF.

This clonotype was counted a few times. The chain recombines TRBV27 with TRBJ2-5, with no clear D. CDR1 is MNHEY, CDR2 SMNVEV, per germline (reference sequence). The CDR3 has 13 amino acids. Trimming shortened V by 2 bases and J by 6 bases, and 10 bases separated the two germline ends. CDR3 residues: CASSLPGSKTQYF. In nucleotides, the CDR3 is TGTGCCAGCAGTTTACCTGGATCTAAGACCCAGTACTTC.

A note on this clonotype: Given a much more abundant clone one base away, this may be a read error. This chain uses TRBV12-3 or TRBV12-4 with TRBJ2-3; weak D call: TRBD2 (6 bases). V lost 3 bases, J lost 4 bases, and 11 bases lay in between. CDR3 length: 14 amino acids. The CDR3 bases are TGTGCCAGCAGTTTCCAGGGAGGCGCAGATACGCAGTATTTT. This codes for CASSFQGGADTQYF.

This chain joins TRBV20-1 and TRBJ1-3, with 8 bases fitting TRBD1. CDR1 DFQATT and CDR2 SNEGSKA come from the germline V gene (reference sequence). The length of the CDR3 is 15 residues. The J segment lost 1 base and the V segment lost 3 bases, leaving 5 bases of the junction unmatched. The CDR3 reads CSASQGARSGNTIYF. CDR3 coding DNA: TGCAGTGCTAGCCAGGGGGCTCGGTCTGGAAACACCATATATTTT.

This clonotype was observed a handful of times. The chain's CDR3 is CASTLALNEQFF. The CDR3 nucleotides read TGTGCCAGCACCTTGGCGCTAAATGAGCAGTTCTTC. The chain carries TRBV12-3 or TRBV12-4 and TRBJ2-1; no definite D call. The V and J ends lost 7 bases and 7 bases respectively, with 11 bases between them. This CDR3 is 12 amino acids long.

The chain recombines TRBV27 with TRBJ1-1; TRBD1 is a possible D gene (5 bases). Between the trimmed V and J ends, which lost 3 bases and 1 base, there was a span of 9 bases. CDR1 is MNHEY and CDR2 is SMNVEV in the germline V gene (reference sequence). The CDR3 is 14 residues long. The CDR3 DNA reads as TGTGCCAGCAGTTTTTGGGGGTCGAACACTGAAGCTTTCTTT. Protein sequence: CASSFWGSNTEAFF.

The chain carries TRBV3-1 and TRBJ2-7; D may be TRBD2 (5 bases). The CDR3 covers 15 residues. Germline V gives CDR1 LGHDT, CDR2 YNNKEL (reference sequence). The V and J ends lost 0 bases and 2 bases respectively, with 11 bases between them. CDR3 protein: CASSQDLLATYEQYF. The CDR3 DNA sequence: TGTGCCAGCAGCCAAGATCTTCTAGCCACCTACGAGCAGTACTTC.

This clonotype was recorded a few times. This chain connects TRBV28 to TRBJ2-2; D perhaps matches TRBD2 (6 bases). Germline V gene lookup returns CDR1 MDHEN and CDR2 SYDVKM. This CDR3 is 15 amino acids long. V was pared by 7 bases and J by 6 bases, with 18 bases between. CDR3 protein: CASTLWREEPGELFF. The CDR3 region has the DNA TGTGCCAGCACGTTGTGGCGGGAAGAGCCCGGGGAGCTGTTTTTT. The entire variable domain, with the rest obtained from reference TRBV28 and TRBJ2-2, is as follows: DVKVTQSSRYLVKRTGEKVFLECVQDMDHENMFWYRQDPGLGLRLIYFSYDVKMKEKGDIPEGYSVSREKKERFSLILESASTNQTSMYLCASTLWREEPGELFFGEGSRLTVL.

The chain uses TRBV6-5 and TRBJ2-3, with D tentatively TRBD2 (6 bases). The CDR3 has 15 residues. CDR1 and CDR2 (germline): MNHEY, SVGAGI. The ends were cut back, 0 bases at V and 10 bases at J, with 17 bases in the middle. The CDR3 nucleotides are TGTGCCAGCAGTTACTCGACCGCGGGGTTCGGGGCGCAGTATTTT. This codes for CASSYSTAGFGAQYF.

This clonotype was seen a handful of times. The chain combines TRBV10-3 with TRBJ2-7, with D maybe TRBD2 (5 bases). V shed 3 bases and J shed 6 bases, with 15 bases lying between them. CDR1 and CDR2 from the germline V gene are ENHRY and SYGVKD. The CDR3 spans 14 residues. The DNA of the CDR3 is TGTGCCATCAGTGACATGACTACTGGCCCCGAGCAGTACTTC. Encoded protein: CAISDMTTGPEQYF.

The chain joins TRBV7-9 to TRBJ1-4; no firm D call. V was shortened by 5 bases and J by 3 bases, with 13 bases between the two germline ends. Germline V CDR1 and CDR2: SEHNR, FQNEAQ (reference sequence). This CDR3 has 15 amino acids. CDR3 sequence: CASSPVGFANEKLFF. The CDR3 DNA reads as TGTGCCAGCAGCCCAGTTGGTTTCGCTAATGAAAAACTGTTTTTT.

Comment on this clonotype: One end of the junction is discordant with germline, which a read error may explain. V and J are TRBV4-2 and TRBJ1-2; D remains ambiguous. There are 14 residues in the CDR3. Per the germline V gene, CDR1 is LGHNA and CDR2 is YNFKEQ. The CDR3 loop is CASSQYGTDYGHTF. Here the CDR3 DNA reads TGTGCCAGCAGCCAATACGGCACGGACTATGGCCACACCTTC.

The chain combines TRBV5-1 with TRBJ1-6; no reliable D call. Trimming took off 0 bases at V and 5 bases at J, with 9 bases between the two ends. CDR1 is SGHRS, CDR2 YFSETQ, per germline. The CDR3 extends over 15 amino acids. CDR3 bases: TGCGCCAGCAGCTTGGAAACTACAAATAATTCACCCCTCCACTTT. The encoded protein is CASSLETTNNSPLHF.

This clonotype was detected only once. The V call is TRBV27, the J call TRBJ2-1; 9 bases are a match to TRBD1. CDR3 length: 14 residues. Germline lookup yields CDR1 MNHEY and CDR2 SMNVEV (reference sequence). V was clipped by 5 bases and J by 10 bases; unmatched bases: 9. In DNA form, the CDR3 reads TGTGCCAGCAGTAGCCGGGACAGGGAATACGAGCAGTTCTTC. It translates to CASSSRDREYEQFF.

This chain links TRBV3-1 with TRBJ2-7; D not certain. Per germline, CDR1 LGHDT and CDR2 YNNKEL (reference sequence). The CDR3 sequence is 15 residues long. V lost 1 base, J lost 6 bases, and 16 bases lay in between. As DNA, the CDR3 is TGTGCCAGCAGCCAAGGCCAGGTACCAGGAACCGAGCAGTACTTC. This encodes CASSQGQVPGTEQYF.

This clonotype has ten or more counts. The rearrangement links TRBV7-9 to TRBJ2-1; 7 bases are a match to TRBD2. The ends lost 6 bases at V and 4 bases at J; junction bases unmatched: 18. Germline-derived CDR1 and CDR2 are SEHNR and FQNEAQ (reference sequence). The CDR3 loop spans 18 amino acids. CDR3 bases: TGTGCCAGCAGAAGCGGGGTTGTGGCGCGACTTTCGTACAATGAGCAGTTCTTC. Its protein product is CASRSGVVARLSYNEQFF.

The chain joins TRBV4-1 to TRBJ2-1; 8 bases fit TRBD2. Trimming at V came to 5 bases and at J to 9 bases, leaving 21 bases not matched to a gene. Germline CDR1 and CDR2: MGHRA and YSYEKL. CDR3 length: 18 amino acids. The CDR3 spells CASSSTPKRGPRSIEQFF. The CDR3 region has the DNA TGCGCCAGCAGCTCCACCCCAAAGCGGGGGCCCCGGAGTATTGAGCAGTTCTTC.

This clonotype appeared a few times. This chain links TRBV12-3 or TRBV12-4 with TRBJ2-1; 7 bases line up with TRBD1. CDR3 size: 13 residues. J was trimmed by 10 bases and V by 7 bases; bases with no gene match: 10. The chain's CDR3 is CASNPTGLEEQFF. The CDR3 DNA reads as TGTGCCAGCAACCCGACAGGGTTGGAGGAGCAGTTCTTC.

The genes are TRBV11-1 and TRBJ2-3; unclear D gene. Trimming took 5 bases from V and 1 from J, leaving 16 bases between them. The CDR3 extends over 16 amino acids. Germline CDR1 reads SGHAT; CDR2 reads FQDESV (reference sequence). Here the CDR3 DNA reads TGTGCCAGCAGCCTGGGCGCGGACCATCGCACAGATACGCAGTATTTT. Protein: CASSLGADHRTDTQYF.

The chain combines TRBV7-9 with TRBJ2-7, with D possibly TRBD1 on 6 matching bases. Germline lookup yields CDR1 SEHNR and CDR2 FQNEAQ (reference sequence). The CDR3 length is 15 residues. Deletions cut 5 bases from V and 7 bases from J, with 21 bases between. CDR3 bases: TGTGCCAGCAGCACAGGGTACAGGGCTTTAGATGAGCAGTACTTC. It encodes CASSTGYRALDEQYF.

The chain combines TRBV7-2 with TRBJ1-2; 11 bases agree with TRBD1. CDR1 and CDR2 (germline): SGHTA, FQGNSA. This CDR3 is 16 amino acids long. V lost 1 base to trimming and J lost 3 bases; unmatched junction nucleotides: 4. CDR3 bases: TGTGCCAGCAGCTTAGTAAGGACAGGGGGCGACTATGGCTACACCTTC. Translated: CASSLVRTGGDYGYTF.

The chain recombines TRBV18 with TRBJ2-1; 10 nucleotides line up with TRBD2. The germline gives CDR1 KGHSH, CDR2 LQKENI. This CDR3 has 18 amino acids. Trimming removed 5 bases from V and 1 base from J; junction bases left unmatched: 11. CDR3: CASSSIRTSGPSYNEQFF. The CDR3 DNA follows: TGTGCCAGCTCATCGATACGGACTAGCGGCCCATCCTACAATGAGCAGTTCTTC.

The chain has TRBV27 and TRBJ1-5; no reliable D call. The CDR3 runs 15 residues. From germline, CDR1 is MNHEY and CDR2 SMNVEV (reference sequence). The V gene lost 5 bases and the J gene lost 5 bases, with 16 bases spanning the gap. CDR3 bases: TGTGCCAGCAGTCCAATCTCGGACCGGTATCAGCCCCAGCATTTT. This translates into CASSPISDRYQPQHF.

This clonotype was picked up many times. The J gene is TRBJ1-2, the V gene TRBV6-1; D not resolved. The CDR3 contains 12 residues. The germline gives CDR1 MNHNS, CDR2 SASEGT. V lost 2 bases and J lost 2, with 3 bases in between. The CDR3 DNA reads TGTGCCAGCAGTGAACGGAACTATGGCTACACCTTC. Translation gives CASSERNYGYTF.

The genes are TRBV20-1 and TRBJ2-3; D might be TRBD2 (5 bases). CDR1 is DFQATT and CDR2 is SNEGSKA in the germline V gene (reference sequence). The CDR3 has 13 amino acids. With 6 bases removed from V and 5 bases from J, the gap between germline ends came to 15 bases. The CDR3 reads CSASILGLDTQYF. Here the CDR3 DNA reads TGCAGTGCGTCTATACTAGGGCTAGATACGCAGTATTTT.

The chain links TRBV28 to TRBJ2-1; 8 bases match TRBD2. Germline V gene data show CDR1 as MDHEN and CDR2 as SYDVKM. The trim removed 0 bases at V and 2 bases at J, leaving 0 bases unmatched. The CDR3 sequence is 15 residues long. The CDR3 coding sequence is TGTGCCAGCAGTTTATGGACTAGCGCCTACAATGAGCAGTTCTTC. It translates to CASSLWTSAYNEQFF.

The V gene is TRBV11-2, the J gene TRBJ2-1; either TRBD1 or TRBD2 may fit D (6 bases each). V was clipped by 3 bases and J by 1 base, with 16 bases between them. The CDR3 is made up of 17 amino acids. Germline V gene sequence: CDR1 SGHAT, CDR2 FQNNGV. For the CDR3, the DNA is TGTGCCAGCAGCTTCCCCGAGGGGGGTTGGTCCTACAATGAGCAGTTCTTC. This gives the protein CASSFPEGGWSYNEQFF.